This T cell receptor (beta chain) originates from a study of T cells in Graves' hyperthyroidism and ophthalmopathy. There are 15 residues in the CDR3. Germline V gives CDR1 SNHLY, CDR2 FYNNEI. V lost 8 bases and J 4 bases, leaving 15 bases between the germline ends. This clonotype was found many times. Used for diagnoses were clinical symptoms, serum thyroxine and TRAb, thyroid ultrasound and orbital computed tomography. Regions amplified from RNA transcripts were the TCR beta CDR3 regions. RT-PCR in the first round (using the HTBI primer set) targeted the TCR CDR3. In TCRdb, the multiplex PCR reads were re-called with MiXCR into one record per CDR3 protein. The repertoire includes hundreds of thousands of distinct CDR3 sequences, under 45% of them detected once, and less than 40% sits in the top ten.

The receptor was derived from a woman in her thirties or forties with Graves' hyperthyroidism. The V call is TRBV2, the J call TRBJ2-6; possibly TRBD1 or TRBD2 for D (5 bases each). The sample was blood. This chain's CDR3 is CASLVQGAGANVLTF. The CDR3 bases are TGTGCCAGCCTAGTCCAGGGAGCCGGGGCCAACGTCCTGACTTTC.